This T cell receptor beta chain was captured by sequencing in a study of identical twins. TCRdb processed the 5' RACE reads anew with MiXCR; each CDR3 protein has one entry. The table has some 660,000 distinct CDR3 sequences, 8% to 9% seen once; the top ten hold 0.75% to 1%. Findings of the study overall: The authors drew conclusions from cross-sectional statistical analysis rather than following the same donors. Reduced insertions were recorded for abundant cord blood beta clonotypes, with no such pattern in memory repertoires.

This clonotype was seen only a few times. The antigen remains unidentified. The CDR3 has 13 amino acids. Trimming left V 4 bases short and J 5 bases short, with 13 bases between. Germline V lookup: CDR1 SGDLS, CDR2 YYNGEE. Separately, the same data were catalogued under a study of yellow fever vaccine responses in identical twins.

The V gene is TRBV9, the J gene TRBJ2-7; maybe TRBD2 (5 bases). The source material was PBMCs. This receptor was taken from a woman younger than 35 in good health. The CDR3 bases are TGTGCCAGCAGCCAACCTAGCTCTAACGAGCAGTACTTC. Translated, it gives CASSQPSSNEQYF.